This T cell receptor (beta chain) was captured in a study of post-analysis software for immune sequencing data. Turning to this clonotype: What it binds is not known. Mismatch with germline at one junction end may stem from a read error.

The CDR3 consists of 14 residues. Germline lookup yields CDR1 SGHAT and CDR2 FQNNGV. cDNA libraries of TCR beta carried unique molecular identifiers. TCRdb analysed the PCR reads with MiXCR anew, one entry per CDR3 protein. This sample has around 160,000 distinct CDR3 sequences, with roughly 35% found just once. The study, taken as a whole, reports: Samples from one preparation batch, clustered by F measure, grouped strongly together.

This specimen was blood, taken after autologous hematopoietic stem cell transplantation. The chain uses TRBV11-2 and TRBJ2-4, with D maybe TRBD2 (5 bases). The origin of this receptor is a girl under 18 with multiple sclerosis. CDR3 protein: CASSPILAKNIRYF. The CDR3 DNA is TGTGCCAGCAGCCCAATTCTAGCCAAAAACATTCGGTACTTC.